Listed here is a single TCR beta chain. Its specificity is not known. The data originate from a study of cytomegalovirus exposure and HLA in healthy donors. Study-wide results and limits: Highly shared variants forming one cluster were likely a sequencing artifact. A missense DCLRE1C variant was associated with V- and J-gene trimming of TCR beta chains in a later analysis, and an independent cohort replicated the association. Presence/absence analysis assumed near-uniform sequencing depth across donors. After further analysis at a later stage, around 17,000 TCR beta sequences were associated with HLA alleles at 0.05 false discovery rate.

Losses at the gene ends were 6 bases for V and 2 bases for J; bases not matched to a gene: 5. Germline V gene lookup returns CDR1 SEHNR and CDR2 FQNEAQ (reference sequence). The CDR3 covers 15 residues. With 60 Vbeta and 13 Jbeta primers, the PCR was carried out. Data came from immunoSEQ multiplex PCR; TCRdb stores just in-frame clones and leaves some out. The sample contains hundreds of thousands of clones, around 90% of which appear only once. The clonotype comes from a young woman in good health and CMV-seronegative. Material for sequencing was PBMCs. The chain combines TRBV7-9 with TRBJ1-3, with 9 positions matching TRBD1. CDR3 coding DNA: TGTGCCAGCAGATTACAGGGGGCGGCTGGAAACACCATATATTTT. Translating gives CASRLQGAAGNTIYF.